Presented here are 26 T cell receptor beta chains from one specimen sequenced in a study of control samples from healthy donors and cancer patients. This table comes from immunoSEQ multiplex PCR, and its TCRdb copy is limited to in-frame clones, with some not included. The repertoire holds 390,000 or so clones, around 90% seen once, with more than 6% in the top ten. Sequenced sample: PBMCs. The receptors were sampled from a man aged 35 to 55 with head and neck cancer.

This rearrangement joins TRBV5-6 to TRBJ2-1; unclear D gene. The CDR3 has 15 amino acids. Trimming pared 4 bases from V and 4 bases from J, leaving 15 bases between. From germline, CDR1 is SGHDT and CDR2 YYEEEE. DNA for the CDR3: TGTGCCAGCAGCATTGGGGTGGGCCCTTACAATGAGCAGTTCTTC. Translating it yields CASSIGVGPYNEQFF.

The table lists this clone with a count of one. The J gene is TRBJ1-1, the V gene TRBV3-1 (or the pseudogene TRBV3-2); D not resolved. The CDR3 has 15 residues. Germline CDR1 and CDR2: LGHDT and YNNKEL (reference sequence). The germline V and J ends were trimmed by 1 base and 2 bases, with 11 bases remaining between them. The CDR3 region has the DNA TGTGCCAGCAGCCAAGGCACAGAGAAAAACACTGAAGCTTTCTTT. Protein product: CASSQGTEKNTEAFF.

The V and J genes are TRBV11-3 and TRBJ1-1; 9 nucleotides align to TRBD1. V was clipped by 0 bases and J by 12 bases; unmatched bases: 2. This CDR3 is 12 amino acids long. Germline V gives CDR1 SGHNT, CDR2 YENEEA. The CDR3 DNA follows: TGTGCCAGCAGCTTAGAGGGACAGGGCCCTTTCTTT. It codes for CASSLEGQGPFF.

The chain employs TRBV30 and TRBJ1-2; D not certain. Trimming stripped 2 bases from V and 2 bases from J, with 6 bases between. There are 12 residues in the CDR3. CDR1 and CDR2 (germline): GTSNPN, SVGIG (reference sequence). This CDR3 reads CAWSNGNYGYTF. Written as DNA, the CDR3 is TGTGCCTGGAGTAACGGAAACTATGGCTACACCTTC.

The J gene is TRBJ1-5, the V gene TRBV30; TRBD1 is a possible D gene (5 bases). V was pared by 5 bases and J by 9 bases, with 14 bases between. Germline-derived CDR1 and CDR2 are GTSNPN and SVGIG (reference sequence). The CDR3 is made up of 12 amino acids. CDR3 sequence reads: CAWGGQIGPQHF. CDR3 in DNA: TGTGCCTGGGGGGGTCAGATCGGGCCCCAGCATTTT. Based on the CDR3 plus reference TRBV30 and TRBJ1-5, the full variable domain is SQTIHQWPATLVQPVGSPLSLECTVEGTSNPNLYWYRQAAGRGLQLLFYSVGIGQISSEVPQNLSASRPQDRQFILSSKKLLLSDSGFYLCAWGGQIGPQHFGDGTRLSIL.

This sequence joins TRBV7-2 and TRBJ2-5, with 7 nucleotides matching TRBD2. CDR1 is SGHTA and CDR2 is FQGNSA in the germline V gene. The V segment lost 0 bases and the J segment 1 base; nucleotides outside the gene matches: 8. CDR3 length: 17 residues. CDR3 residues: CASSLAYLAAPQETQYF. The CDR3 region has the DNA TGTGCCAGCAGCTTAGCGTACCTAGCGGCACCCCAAGAGACCCAGTACTTC. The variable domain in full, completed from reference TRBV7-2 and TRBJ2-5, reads GAGVSQSPSNKVTEKGKDVELRCDPISGHTALYWYRQSLGQGLEFLIYFQGNSAPDKSGLPSDRFSAERTGGSVSTLTIQRTQQEDSAVYLCASSLAYLAAPQETQYFGPGTRLLVL.

CDR3 protein: CASRPNGRNQPQHF. Here the CDR3 DNA reads TGTGCCAGCAGGCCTAACGGCAGGAATCAGCCCCAGCATTTT. V is TRBV2 and J is TRBJ1-5; no reliable D call. V was trimmed by 6 bases and J by 4 bases, leaving 13 bases between them. Per the germline V gene, CDR1 is SNHLY and CDR2 is FYNNEI. The CDR3 totals 14 residues. Combining the CDR3 with reference TRBV2 and TRBJ1-5 gives the whole variable domain EPEVTQTPSHQVTQMGQEVILRCVPISNHLYFYWYRQILGQKVEFLVSFYNNEISEKSEIFDDQFSVERPDGSNFTLKIRSTKLEDSAMYFCASRPNGRNQPQHFGDGTRLSIL.

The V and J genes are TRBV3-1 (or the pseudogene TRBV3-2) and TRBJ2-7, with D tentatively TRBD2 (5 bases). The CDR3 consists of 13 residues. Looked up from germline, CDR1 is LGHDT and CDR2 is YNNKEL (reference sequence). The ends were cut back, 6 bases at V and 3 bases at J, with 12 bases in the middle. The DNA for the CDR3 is TGTGCCAGCAGGGAGGAGGTCCGCTACGAGCAGTACTTC. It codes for CASREEVRYEQYF.

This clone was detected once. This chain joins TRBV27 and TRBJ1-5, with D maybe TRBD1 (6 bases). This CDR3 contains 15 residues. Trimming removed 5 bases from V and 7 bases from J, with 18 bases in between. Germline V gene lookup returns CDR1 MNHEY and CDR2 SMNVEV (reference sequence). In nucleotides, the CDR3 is TGTGCCAGCAGTGAGGCGTCAGGGGAGGGGCAGCCCCAGCATTTT. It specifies CASSEASGEGQPQHF.

The CDR3 region has the DNA TGTGCCAGCAGCTTGGCCAGGACCGCCGTCTATGGCTACACCTTC. It specifies CASSLARTAVYGYTF. The rearrangement uses TRBV5-4 and TRBJ1-2; unclear D gene. The CDR3 runs to 15 residues. Looked up from germline, CDR1 is SGHNT and CDR2 is YYREEE (reference sequence). V lost 0 bases, J lost 4 bases, and 13 bases lay in between.

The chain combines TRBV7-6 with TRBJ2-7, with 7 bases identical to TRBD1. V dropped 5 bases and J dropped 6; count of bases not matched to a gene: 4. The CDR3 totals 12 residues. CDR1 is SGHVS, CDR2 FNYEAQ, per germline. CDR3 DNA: TGTGCCAGCAGCACCCCAGGGGGCGAGCAGTACTTC. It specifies CASSTPGGEQYF.

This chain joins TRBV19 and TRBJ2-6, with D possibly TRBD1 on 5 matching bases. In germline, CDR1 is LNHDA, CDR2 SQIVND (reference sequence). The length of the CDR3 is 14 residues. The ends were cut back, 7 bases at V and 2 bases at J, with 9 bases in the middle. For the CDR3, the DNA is TGTGCCAGTACAAGGGGCACTGGGGCCAACGTCCTGACTTTC. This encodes CASTRGTGANVLTF.

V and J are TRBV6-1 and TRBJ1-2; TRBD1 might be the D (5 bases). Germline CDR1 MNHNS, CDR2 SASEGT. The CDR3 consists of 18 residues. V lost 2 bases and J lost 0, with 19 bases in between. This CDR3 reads CASSESWGPASPNYGYTF. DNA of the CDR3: TGTGCCAGCAGTGAATCGTGGGGCCCAGCCAGCCCTAACTATGGCTACACCTTC.

CDR3 sequence reads: CASSVELDSTYEQYF. In DNA, the CDR3 is TGTGCCAGCAGCGTAGAACTAGATAGTACCTACGAGCAGTACTTC. This rearrangement joins TRBV9 to TRBJ2-7; weak D call: TRBD2 (5 bases). V lost 0 bases, J lost 2 bases, and 12 bases lay in between. Germline CDR1 reads SGDLS; CDR2 reads YYNGEE. The CDR3 sequence is 15 residues long.

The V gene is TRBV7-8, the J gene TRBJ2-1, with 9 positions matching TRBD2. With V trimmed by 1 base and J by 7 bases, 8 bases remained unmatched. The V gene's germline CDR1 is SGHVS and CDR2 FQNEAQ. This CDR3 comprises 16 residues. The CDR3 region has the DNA TGTGCCAGCAGCTTAGTGGCTAGCGGGGTGTGGAATGAGCAGTTCTTC. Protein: CASSLVASGVWNEQFF.

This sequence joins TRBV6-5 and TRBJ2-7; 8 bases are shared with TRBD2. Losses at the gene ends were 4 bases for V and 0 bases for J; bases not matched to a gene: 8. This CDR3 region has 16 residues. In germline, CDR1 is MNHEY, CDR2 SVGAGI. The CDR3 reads CASSSQPGTSSYEQYF. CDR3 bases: TGTGCCAGCAGTTCTCAACCCGGGACTAGCTCCTACGAGCAGTACTTC.

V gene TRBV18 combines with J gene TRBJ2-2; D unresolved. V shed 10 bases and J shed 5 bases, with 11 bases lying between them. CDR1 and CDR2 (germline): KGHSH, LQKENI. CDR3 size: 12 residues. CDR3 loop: CATIGETGELFF. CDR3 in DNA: TGTGCCACCATAGGAGAGACCGGGGAGCTGTTTTTT.

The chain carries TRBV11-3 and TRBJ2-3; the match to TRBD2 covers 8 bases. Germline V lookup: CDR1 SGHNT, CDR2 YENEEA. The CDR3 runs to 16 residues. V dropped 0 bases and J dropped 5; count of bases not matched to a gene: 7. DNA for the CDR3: TGTGCCAGCAGCTTAGAAGCGGGGGAGGGGCAAGATACGCAGTATTTT. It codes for CASSLEAGEGQDTQYF. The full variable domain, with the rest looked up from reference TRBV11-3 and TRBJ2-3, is EAGVVQSPRYKIIEKKQPVAFWCNPISGHNTLYWYLQNLGQGPELLIRYENEEAVDDSQLPKDRFSAERLKGVDSTLKIQPAELGDSAVYLCASSLEAGEGQDTQYFGPGTRLTVL.

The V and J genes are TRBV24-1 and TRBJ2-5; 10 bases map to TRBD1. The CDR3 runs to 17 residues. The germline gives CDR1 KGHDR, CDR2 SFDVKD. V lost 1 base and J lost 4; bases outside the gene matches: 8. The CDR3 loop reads CATSDFRDRGVSETQYF. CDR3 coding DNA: TGTGCCACCAGTGATTTCAGGGACAGGGGCGTCTCAGAGACCCAGTACTTC.

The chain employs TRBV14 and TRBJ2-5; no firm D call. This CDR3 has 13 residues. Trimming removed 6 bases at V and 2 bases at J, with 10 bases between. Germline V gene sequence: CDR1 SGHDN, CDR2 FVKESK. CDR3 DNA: TGTGCCAGCAGTGCTTTTTCTCAAGAGACCCAGTACTTC. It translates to CASSAFSQETQYF.

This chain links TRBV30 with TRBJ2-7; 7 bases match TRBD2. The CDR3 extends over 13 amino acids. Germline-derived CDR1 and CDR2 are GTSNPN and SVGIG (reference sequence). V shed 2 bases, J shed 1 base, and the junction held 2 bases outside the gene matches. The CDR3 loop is CAWSNGGSYEQYF. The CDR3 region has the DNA TGTGCCTGGAGTAACGGGGGGTCCTACGAGCAGTACTTC.

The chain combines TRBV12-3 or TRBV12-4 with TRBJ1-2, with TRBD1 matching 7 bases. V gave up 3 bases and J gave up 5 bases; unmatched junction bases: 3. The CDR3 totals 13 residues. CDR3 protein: CASSLGQSYGYTF. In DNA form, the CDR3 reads TGTGCCAGCAGTTTGGGACAGTCATATGGCTACACCTTC.

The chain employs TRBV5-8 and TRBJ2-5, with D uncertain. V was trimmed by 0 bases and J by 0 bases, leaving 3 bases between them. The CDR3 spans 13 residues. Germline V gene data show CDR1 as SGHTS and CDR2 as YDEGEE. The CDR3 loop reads CASSLGDQETQYF. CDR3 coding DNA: TGTGCCAGCAGCTTGGGAGACCAAGAGACCCAGTACTTC.

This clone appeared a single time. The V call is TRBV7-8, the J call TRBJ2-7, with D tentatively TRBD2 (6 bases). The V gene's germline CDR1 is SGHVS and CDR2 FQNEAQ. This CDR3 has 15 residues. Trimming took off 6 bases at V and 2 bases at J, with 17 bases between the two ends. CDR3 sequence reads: CASRPGATVTYEQYF. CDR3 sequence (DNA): TGTGCCAGCAGACCGGGAGCGACAGTGACCTACGAGCAGTACTTC.

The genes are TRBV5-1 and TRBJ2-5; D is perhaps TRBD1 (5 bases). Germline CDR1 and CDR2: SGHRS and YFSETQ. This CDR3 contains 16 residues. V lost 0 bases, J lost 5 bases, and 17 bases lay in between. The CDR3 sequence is CASSLGPSNRWETQYF. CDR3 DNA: TGCGCCAGCAGCTTGGGCCCCTCTAACAGGTGGGAGACCCAGTACTTC.

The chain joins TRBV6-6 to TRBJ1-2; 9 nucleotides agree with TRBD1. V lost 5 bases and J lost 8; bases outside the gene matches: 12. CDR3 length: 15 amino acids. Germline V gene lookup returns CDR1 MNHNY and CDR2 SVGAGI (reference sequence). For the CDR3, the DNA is TGTGCCAGCAGTCCCGGGACAGGGCGGAGAGAAGGCTACACCTTC. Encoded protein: CASSPGTGRREGYTF.